The present T cell receptor beta chain was sequenced within a study of T-cell reconstitution after alpha-beta-depleted transplantation in children. This clonotype was picked up many times. Library preparation (for TCRbeta) was performed with unique molecular identifiers. TCRdb re-derived calls from the PCR reads in MiXCR, one entry per CDR3 protein. The table includes 500,000 or so distinct CDR3 sequences, over 25% detected once. Trimming removed 1 base from V and 2 bases from J, with 12 bases in between. The length of the CDR3 is 15 residues. Germline values: CDR1 SGHTA, CDR2 FQGNSA. This TCR was recovered from a human donor who donated a stem cell graft to a child with aplastic anemia. This chain connects TRBV7-2 to TRBJ2-7; no clear D. The source material was PBMCs from the stem cell graft donor, sampled from the stem cell graft. In nucleotides, the CDR3 is TGTGCCAGCAGCTTAGTTGACACCCCAACCTACGAGCAGTACTTC. It encodes CASSLVDTPTYEQYF.